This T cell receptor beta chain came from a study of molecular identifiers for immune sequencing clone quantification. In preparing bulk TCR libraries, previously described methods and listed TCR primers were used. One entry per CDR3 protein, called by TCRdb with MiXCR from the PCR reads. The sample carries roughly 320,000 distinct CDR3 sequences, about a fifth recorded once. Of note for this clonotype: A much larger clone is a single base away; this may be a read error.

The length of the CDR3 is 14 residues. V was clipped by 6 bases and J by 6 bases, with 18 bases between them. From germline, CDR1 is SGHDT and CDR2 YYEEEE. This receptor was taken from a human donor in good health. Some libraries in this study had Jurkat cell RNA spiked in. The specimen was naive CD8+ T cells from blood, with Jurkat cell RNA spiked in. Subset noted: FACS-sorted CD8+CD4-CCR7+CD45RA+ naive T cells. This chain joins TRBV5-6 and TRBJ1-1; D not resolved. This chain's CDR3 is CASTAPSANAEAFF. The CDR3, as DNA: TGTGCCAGCACCGCGCCCAGCGCCAACGCTGAAGCTTTCTTT.